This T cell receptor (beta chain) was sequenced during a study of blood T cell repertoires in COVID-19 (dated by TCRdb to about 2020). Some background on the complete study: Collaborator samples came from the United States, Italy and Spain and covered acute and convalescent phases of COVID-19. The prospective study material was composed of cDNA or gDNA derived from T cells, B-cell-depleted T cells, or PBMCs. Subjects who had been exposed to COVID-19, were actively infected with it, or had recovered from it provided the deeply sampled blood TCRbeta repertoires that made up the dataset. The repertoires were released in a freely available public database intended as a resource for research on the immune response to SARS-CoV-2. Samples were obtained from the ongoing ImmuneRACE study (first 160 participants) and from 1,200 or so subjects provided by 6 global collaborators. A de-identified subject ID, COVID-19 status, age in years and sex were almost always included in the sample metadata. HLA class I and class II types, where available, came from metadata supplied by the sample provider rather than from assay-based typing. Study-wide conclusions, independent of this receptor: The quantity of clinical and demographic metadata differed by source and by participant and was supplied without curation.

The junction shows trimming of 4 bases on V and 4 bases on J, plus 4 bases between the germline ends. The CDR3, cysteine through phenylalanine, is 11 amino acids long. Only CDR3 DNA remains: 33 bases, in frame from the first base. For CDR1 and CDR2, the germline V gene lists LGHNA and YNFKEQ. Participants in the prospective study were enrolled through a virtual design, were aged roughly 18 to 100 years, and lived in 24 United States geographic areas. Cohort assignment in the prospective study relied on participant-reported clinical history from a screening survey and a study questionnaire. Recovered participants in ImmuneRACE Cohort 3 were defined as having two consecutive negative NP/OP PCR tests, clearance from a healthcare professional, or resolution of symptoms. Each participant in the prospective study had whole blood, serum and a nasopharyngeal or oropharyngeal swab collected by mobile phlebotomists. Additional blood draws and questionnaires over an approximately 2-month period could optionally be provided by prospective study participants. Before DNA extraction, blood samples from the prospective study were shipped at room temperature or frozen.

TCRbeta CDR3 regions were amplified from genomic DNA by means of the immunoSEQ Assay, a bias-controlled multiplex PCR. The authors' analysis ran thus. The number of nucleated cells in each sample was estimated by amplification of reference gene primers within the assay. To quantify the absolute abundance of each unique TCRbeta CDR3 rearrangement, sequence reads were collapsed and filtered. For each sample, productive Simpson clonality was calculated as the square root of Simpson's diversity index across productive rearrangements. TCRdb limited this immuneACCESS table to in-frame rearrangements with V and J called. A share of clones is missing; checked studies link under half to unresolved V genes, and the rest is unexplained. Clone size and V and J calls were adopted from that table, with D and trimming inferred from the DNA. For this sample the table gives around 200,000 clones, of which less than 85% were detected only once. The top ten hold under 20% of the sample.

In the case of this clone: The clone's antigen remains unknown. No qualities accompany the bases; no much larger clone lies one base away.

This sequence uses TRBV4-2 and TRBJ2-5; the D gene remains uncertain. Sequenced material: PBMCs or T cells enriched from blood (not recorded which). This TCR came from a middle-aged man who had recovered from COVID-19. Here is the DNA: TGTGCCAGCAGCCCGGGAGAGACCCAGTACTTC. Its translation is CASSPGETQYF.